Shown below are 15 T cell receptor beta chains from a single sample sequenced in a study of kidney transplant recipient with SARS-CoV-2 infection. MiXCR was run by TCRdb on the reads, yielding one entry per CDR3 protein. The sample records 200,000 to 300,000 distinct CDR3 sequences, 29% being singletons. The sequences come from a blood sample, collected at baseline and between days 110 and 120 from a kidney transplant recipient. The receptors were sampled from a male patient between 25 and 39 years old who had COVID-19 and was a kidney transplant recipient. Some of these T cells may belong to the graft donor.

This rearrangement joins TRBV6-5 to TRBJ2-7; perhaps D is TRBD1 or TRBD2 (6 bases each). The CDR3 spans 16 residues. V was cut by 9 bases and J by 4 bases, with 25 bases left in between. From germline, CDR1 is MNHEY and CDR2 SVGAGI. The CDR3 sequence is CARPTTLRGPPYEQYV. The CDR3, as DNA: TGTGCCAGACCAACCACCCTTCGGGGGCCCCCATACGAGCAGTACGTC.

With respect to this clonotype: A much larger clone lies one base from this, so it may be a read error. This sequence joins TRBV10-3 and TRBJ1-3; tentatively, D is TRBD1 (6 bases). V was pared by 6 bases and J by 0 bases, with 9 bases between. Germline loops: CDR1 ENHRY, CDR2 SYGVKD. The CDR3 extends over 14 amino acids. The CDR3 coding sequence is TGTGCCATCAGAAGGGGGAACTCTGGAAACACCATATATTTT. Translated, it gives CAIRRGNSGNTIYF.

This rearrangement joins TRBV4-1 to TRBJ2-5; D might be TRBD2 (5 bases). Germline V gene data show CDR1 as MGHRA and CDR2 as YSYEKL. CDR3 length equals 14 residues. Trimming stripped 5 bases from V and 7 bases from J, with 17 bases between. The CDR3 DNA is TGCGCCAGCAGCTTTTCGGAGCGGTGGGGGACCCAGTACTTC. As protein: CASSFSERWGTQYF.

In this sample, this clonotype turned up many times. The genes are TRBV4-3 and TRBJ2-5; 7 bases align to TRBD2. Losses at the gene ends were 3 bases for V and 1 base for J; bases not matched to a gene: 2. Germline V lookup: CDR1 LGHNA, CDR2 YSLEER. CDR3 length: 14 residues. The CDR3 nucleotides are TGCGCCAGCAGCCATTGGGGGGGCCAAGAGACCCAGTACTTC. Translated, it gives CASSHWGGQETQYF.

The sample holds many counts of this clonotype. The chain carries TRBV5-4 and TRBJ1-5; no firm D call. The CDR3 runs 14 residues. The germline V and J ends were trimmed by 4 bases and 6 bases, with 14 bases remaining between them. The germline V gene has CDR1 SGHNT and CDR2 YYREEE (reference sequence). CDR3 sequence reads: CASSRWGSGQPQHF. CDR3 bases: TGTGCCAGCAGCCGCTGGGGATCCGGTCAGCCCCAGCATTTT. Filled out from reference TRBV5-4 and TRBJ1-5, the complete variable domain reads ETGVTQSPTHLIKTRGQQVTLRCSSQSGHNTVSWYQQALGQGPQFIFQYYREEENGRGNFPPRFSGLQFPNYSSELNVNALELDDSALYLCASSRWGSGQPQHFGDGTRLSIL.

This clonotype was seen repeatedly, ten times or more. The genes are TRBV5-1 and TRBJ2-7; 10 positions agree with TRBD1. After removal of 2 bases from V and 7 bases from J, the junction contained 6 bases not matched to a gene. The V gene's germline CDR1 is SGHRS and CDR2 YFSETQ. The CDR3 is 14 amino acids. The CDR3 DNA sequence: TGCGCCAGCAGCTTCCGGGACAGGGGTGAGGAGCAGTACTTC. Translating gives CASSFRDRGEEQYF.

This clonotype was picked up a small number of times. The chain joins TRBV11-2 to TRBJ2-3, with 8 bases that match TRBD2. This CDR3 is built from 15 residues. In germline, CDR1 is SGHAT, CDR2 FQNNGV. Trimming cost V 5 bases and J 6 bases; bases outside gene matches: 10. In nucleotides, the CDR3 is TGTGCCAGCAGCGACAGCGGGGGAGGGTGGGATACGCAGTATTTT. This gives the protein CASSDSGGGWDTQYF. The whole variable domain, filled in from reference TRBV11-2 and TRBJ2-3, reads EAGVAQSPRYKIIEKRQSVAFWCNPISGHATLYWYQQILGQGPKLLIQFQNNGVVDDSQLPKDRFSAERLKGVDSTLKIQPAKLEDSAVYLCASSDSGGGWDTQYFGPGTRLTVL.

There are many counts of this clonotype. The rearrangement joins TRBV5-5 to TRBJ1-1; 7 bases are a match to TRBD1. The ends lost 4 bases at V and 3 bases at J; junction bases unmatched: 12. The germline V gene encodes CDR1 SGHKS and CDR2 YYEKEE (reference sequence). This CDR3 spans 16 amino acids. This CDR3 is CASSAPRTGVDTEAFF. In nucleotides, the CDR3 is TGTGCCAGCAGCGCCCCTCGAACAGGGGTTGACACTGAAGCTTTCTTT.

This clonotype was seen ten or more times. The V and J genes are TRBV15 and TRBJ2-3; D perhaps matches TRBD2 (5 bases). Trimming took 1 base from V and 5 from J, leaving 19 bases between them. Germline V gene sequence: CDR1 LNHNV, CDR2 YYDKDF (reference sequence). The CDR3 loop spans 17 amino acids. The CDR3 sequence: CATSRAGAVISRDTQYF. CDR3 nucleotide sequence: TGTGCCACCAGCAGAGCAGGAGCGGTAATCAGTCGAGATACGCAGTATTTT.

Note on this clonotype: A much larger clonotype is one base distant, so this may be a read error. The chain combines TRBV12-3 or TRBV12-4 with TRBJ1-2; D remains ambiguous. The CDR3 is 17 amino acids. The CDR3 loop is CASSVLSSFRKTYSYTF. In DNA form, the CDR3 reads TGTGCCAGCAGTGTGTTAAGCAGCTTCCGAAAGACCTATAGCTACACCTTC.

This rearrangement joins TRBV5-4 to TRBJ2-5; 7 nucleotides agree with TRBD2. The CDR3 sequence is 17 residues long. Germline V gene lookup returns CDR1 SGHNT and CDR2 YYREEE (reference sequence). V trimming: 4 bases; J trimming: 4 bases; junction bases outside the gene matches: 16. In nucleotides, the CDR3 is TGTGCCAGCAGCCCGGGGAAGGGAGGGCGGGTCGGAGAGACCCAGTACTTC. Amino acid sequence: CASSPGKGGRVGETQYF.

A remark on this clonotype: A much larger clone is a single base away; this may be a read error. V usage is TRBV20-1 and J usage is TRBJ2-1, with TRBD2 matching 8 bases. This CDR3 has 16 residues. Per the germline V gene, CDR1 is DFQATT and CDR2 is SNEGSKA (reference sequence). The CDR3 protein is CSARDLTLAVRNGQFF. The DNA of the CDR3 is TGCAGTGCTAGAGATCTCACACTAGCGGTCAGGAATGGGCAGTTCTTC.

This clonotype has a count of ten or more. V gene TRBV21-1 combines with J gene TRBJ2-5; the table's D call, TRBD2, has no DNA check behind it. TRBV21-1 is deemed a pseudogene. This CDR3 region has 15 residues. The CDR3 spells CATRVEREEIETQYF. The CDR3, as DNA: TGTGCCACCCGGGTCGAGCGGGAGGAGATCGAGACCCAGTACTTC.

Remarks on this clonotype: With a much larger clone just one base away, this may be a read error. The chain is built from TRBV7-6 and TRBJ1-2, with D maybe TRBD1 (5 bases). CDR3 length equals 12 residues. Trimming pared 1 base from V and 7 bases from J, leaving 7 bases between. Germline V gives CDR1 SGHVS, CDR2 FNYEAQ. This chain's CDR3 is CASSLEGIGYTF. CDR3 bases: TGTGCCAGCAGCTTAGAGGGGATTGGCTACACCTTC.

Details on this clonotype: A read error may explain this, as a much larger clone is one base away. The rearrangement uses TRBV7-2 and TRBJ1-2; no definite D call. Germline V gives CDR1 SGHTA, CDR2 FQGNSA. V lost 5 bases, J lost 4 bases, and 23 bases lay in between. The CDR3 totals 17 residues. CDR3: CASSTLLRGGKTYGYTF. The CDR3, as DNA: TGTGCCAGCAGCACACTTCTCAGAGGCGGAAAGACCTATGGCTACACCTTC.